This T cell receptor (beta chain) came from a study of beta chain features in type 1 diabetes. General study points: Whether HLA type affects TCRB rearrangement stayed undetermined in the present work. A closer apparent resemblance between naive, central memory and Treg TCRB repertoires was seen in patients than in healthy donors.

The CDR3 consists of 14 residues. The V gene's germline CDR1 is SGDLS and CDR2 YYNGEE. The V gene end was trimmed by 7 bases and the J gene end by 4 bases; junction bases not matched to a gene: 9. The isolated RNA, all of it, was reverse transcribed, so expressed TCRB transcripts were what got sequenced. The repertoire was sequenced with immunoSEQ multiplex PCR; TCRdb's copy has only in-frame clones and lacks some. The data show some 900,000 clones, with under 20% seen just once and 0.023% held by the top ten. This clone was observed a few times. Its antigen is not identified. The source of this sequence is a woman between 18 and 29 years old in good health. The V gene is TRBV9, the J gene TRBJ1-2; 8 bases align to TRBD1. Material for sequencing was naive CD4+ T cells from blood. The CDR3 spells CASGPGQVIYGYTF. In DNA form, the CDR3 reads TGTGCCAGCGGCCCGGGACAGGTGATCTATGGCTACACCTTC.